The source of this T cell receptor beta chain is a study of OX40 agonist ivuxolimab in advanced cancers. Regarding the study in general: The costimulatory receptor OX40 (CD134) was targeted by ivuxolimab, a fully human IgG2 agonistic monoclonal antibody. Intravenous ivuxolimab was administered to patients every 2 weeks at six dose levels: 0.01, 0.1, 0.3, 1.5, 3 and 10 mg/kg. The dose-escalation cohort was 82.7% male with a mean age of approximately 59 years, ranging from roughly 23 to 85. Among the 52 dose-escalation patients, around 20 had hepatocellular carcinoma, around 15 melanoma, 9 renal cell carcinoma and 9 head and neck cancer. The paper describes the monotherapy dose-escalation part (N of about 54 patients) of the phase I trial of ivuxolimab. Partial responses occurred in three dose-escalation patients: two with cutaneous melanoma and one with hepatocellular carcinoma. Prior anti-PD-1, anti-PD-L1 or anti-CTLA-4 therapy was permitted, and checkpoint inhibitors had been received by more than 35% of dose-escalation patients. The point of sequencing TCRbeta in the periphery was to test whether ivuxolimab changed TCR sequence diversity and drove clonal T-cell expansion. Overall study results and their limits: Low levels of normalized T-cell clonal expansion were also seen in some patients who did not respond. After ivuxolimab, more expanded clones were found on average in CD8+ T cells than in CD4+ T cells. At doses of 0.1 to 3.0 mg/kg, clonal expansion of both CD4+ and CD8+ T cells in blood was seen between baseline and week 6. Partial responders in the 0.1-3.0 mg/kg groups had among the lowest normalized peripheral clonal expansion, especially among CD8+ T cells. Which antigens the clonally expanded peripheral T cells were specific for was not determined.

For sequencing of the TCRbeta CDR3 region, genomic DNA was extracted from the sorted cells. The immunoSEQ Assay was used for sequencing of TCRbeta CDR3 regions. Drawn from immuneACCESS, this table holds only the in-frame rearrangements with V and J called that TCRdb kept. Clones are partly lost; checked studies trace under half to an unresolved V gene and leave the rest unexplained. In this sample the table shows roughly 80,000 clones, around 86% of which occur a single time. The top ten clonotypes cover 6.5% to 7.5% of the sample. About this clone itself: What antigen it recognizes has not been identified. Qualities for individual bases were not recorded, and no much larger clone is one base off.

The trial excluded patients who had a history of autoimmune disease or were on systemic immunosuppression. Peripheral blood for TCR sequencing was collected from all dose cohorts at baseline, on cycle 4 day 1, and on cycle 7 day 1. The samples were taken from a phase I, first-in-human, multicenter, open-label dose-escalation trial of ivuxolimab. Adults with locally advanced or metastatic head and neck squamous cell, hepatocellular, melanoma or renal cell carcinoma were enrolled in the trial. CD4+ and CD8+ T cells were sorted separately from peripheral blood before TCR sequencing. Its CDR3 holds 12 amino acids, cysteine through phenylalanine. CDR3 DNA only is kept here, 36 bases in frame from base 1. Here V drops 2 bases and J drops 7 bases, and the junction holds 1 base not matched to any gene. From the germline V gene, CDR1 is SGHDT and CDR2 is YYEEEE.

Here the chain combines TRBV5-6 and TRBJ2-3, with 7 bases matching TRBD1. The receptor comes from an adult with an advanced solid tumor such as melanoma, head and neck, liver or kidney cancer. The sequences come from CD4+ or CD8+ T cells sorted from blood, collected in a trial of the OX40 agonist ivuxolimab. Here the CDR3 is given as CASSLQGYTQYF. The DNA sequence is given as TGTGCCAGCAGCTTACAGGGGTATACGCAGTATTTT.